A selection of T cell receptor beta chains follows, all from one sample in a study of blood T cell repertoires in COVID-19. Clones were sequenced by immunoSEQ multiplex PCR, and TCRdb holds only the in-frame ones, with some missing. The sample consists of 60,000 to 70,000 clones, around 85% of them appearing once. The sample comprised peripheral blood. The receptors here all came from a man aged 40-49 years with COVID-19, enrolled during active disease. CDR3s include the opening cysteine and the closing phenylalanine or tryptophan. The size of a clone is reported for some rows only, either as once, few or many, or as a class for expanded clones.

cdr3_length,clone_size,v_call,j_call,cdr3_aa
14,-,TRBV18,TRBJ2-5,CASSLGGPQETQYF
20,-,TRBV2,TRBJ1-5,CASSDFGDRGQSYSNQPQHF
14,-,TRBV5-1,TRBJ2-5,CASSMGTGGETQYF
16,-,TRBV11-2,TRBJ1-6,CASSWRDSSYNSPLHF
11,-,TRBV20-1,TRBJ1-2,CSGDSPYGYTF
16,-,TRBV11-3,TRBJ1-3,CASSHNPDNSGNTIYF
17,-,TRBV7-9,TRBJ1-4,CASSFGGELGAGEKLFF
18,once,TRBV5-1,TRBJ2-7,CASSFQTSGGPVWYEQYF
11,-,TRBV2,TRBJ2-2,CATSGEGELFF
14,-,TRBV6-6,TRBJ1-5,CASSPDRGGQPQHF
17,-,TRBV5-6,TRBJ1-5,CASSIKGVGDSNQPQHF